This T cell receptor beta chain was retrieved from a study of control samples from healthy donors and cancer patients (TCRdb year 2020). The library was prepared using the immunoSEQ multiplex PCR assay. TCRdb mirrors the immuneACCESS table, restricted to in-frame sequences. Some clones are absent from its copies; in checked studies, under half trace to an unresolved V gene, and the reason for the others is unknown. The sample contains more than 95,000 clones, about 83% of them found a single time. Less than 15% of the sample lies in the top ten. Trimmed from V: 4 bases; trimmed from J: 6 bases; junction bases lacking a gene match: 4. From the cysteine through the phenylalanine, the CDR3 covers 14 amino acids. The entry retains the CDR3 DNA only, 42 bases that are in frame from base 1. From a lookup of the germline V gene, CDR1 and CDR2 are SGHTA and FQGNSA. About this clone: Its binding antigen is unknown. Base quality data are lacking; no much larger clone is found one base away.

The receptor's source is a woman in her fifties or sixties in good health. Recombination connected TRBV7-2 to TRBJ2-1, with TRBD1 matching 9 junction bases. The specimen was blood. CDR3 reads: CASSSQTGGNEQFF. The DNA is TGTGCCAGCAGCTCCCAGACAGGGGGCAATGAGCAGTTCTTC.